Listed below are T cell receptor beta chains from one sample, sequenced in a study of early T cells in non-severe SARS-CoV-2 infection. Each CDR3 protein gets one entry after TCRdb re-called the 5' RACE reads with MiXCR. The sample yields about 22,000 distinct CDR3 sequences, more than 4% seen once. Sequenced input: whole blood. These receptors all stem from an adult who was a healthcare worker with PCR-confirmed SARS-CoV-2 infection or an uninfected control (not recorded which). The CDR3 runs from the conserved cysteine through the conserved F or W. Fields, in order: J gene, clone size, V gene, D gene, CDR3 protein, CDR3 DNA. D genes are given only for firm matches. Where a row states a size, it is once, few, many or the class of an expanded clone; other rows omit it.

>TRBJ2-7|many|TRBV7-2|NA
CASSLGGSPYEQYF
TGTGCCAGCAGCTTAGGGGGATCGCCTTACGAGCAGTACTTC
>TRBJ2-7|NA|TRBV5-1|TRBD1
CASSTGQGRREQYF
TGCGCCAGCAGCACGGGACAGGGAAGGCGCGAGCAGTACTTC
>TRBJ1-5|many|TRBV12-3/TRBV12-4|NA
CASSLSLNQPQHF
TGTGCCAGCAGTTTAAGCCTGAATCAGCCCCAGCATTTT
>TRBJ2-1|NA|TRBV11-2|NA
CASSLESSNEQFF
TGTGCCAGCAGCTTAGAGTCATCCAATGAGCAGTTCTTC
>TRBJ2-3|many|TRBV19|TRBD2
CASSRGEQTDTQYF
TGTGCCAGTAGCCGGGGGGAGCAGACAGATACGCAGTATTTT
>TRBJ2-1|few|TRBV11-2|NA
CASSFHTRPIGDEQFF
TGTGCCAGCAGCTTCCACACACGGCCTATCGGGGATGAGCAGTTCTTC
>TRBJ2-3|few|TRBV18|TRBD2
CASSPGLVADTQYF
TGTGCCAGCTCACCCGGACTAGTCGCAGATACGCAGTATTTT
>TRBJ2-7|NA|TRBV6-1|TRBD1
CASSVRDRIYEQYF
TGTGCCAGCAGTGTCCGGGACAGGATTTACGAGCAGTACTTC
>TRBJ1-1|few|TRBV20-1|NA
CSANVGRSTEAFF
TGCAGTGCTAACGTTGGCAGAAGCACTGAAGCTTTCTTT
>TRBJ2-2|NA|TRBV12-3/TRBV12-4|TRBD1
CATDRGTGELFF
TGTGCCACCGACAGGGGCACCGGGGAGCTGTTTTTT
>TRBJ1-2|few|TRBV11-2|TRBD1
CAGSSDRANYGYTF
TGTGCCGGCAGCTCCGACAGGGCTAACTATGGCTACACCTTC
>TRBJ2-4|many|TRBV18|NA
CASSPPNKLAKNIQYF
TGTGCCAGCTCACCACCTAACAAACTAGCCAAAAACATTCAGTACTTC
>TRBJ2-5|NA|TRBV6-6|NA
CASSYSSGNQETQYF
TGTGCCAGCAGTTACTCATCGGGGAACCAAGAGACCCAGTACTTC
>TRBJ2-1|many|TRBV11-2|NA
CASSLGDRYNEQFF
TGTGCCAGCAGCTTAGGGGATAGATACAATGAGCAGTTCTTC
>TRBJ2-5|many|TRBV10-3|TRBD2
CAISESDGRETQYF
TGTGCCATCAGTGAGTCGGACGGGAGGGAGACCCAGTACTTC
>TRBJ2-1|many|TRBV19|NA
CASSPGGSSYNEQFF
TGTGCCAGCTCCCCAGGGGGGAGCTCCTACAATGAGCAGTTCTTC
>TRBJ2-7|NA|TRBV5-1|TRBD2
CASSSPGGVAYEQYF
TGCGCCAGCAGTTCCCCGGGGGGAGTCGCCTACGAGCAGTACTTC
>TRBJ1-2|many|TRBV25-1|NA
CASSEYEGDGYTF
TGTGCCAGCAGTGAATACGAGGGGGATGGCTACACCTTC
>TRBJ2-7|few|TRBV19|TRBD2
CASRPTSGGTYEQYF
TGTGCCAGTAGGCCGACTAGCGGGGGCACCTACGAGCAGTACTTC
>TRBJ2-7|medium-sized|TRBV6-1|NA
CASSDIWTAEQYF
TGTGCCAGCAGTGATATCTGGACTGCCGAGCAGTACTTC
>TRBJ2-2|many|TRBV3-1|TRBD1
CASSRPGQGGAGELFF
TGTGCCAGCAGCCGACCGGGACAGGGGGGCGCCGGGGAGCTGTTTTTT
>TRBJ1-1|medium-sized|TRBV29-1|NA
CSVGLGGDTEAFF
TGCAGCGTTGGGCTGGGAGGGGACACTGAAGCTTTCTTT
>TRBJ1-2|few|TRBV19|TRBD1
CASSIRQGRGYTF
TGTGCCAGTAGTATCCGACAGGGACGTGGCTACACCTTC
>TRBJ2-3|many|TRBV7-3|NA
CASSLDGPKMTGTDTQYF
TGTGCCAGCAGCTTAGATGGTCCCAAGATGACGGGCACAGATACGCAGTATTTT
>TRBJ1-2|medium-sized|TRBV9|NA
CASSVMGAANYGYTF
TGTGCCAGCAGCGTAATGGGGGCCGCTAACTATGGCTACACCTTC
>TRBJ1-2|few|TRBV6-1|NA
CASREWYYGYTF
TGTGCCAGCAGGGAGTGGTACTATGGCTACACCTTC
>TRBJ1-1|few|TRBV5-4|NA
CASSGLFGERTEVFF
TGTGCCAGCAGCGGACTATTTGGGGAGAGGACGGAAGTTTTCTTT
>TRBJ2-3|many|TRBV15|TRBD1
CATSRRQGGTDTQYF
TGTGCCACCAGCAGAAGACAGGGGGGCACAGATACGCAGTATTTT
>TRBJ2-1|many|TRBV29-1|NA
CSYQVFLYNEQFF
TGCAGCTATCAGGTTTTTTTATACAATGAGCAGTTCTTC
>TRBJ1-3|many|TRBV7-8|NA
CASSLWTSSSGNTIYF
TGTGCCAGCAGCCTCTGGACATCCTCCTCTGGAAACACCATATATTTT
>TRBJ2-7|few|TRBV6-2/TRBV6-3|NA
CASSQTTYEQYF
TGTGCCAGCAGCCAGACCACCTACGAGCAGTACTTC
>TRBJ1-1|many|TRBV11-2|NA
CASSRALMNTEAFF
TGTGCCAGCAGCCGTGCACTCATGAACACTGAAGCTTTCTTT
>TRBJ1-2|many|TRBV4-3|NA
CASSQEGTRNYGYTF
TGCGCCAGCAGCCAAGAGGGCACCCGTAACTATGGCTACACCTTC
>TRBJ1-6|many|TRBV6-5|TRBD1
CASSPRTGGNSPLHF
TGTGCCAGCAGCCCAAGGACAGGAGGCAATTCACCCCTCCACTTT
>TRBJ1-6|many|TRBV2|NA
CASKLEEGNSPLHF
TGTGCCAGCAAGCTAGAGGAGGGGAATTCACCCCTCCACTTT
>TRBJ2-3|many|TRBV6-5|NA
CASSYSGGRSTDTQYF
TGTGCCAGCAGTTACTCCGGGGGGCGGTCCACAGATACGCAGTATTTT
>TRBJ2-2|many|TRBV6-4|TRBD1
CASSIQGATGELFF
TGTGCCAGCAGTATACAGGGGGCCACCGGGGAGCTGTTTTTT
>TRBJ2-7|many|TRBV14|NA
CASSPRRDEQYF
TGTGCCAGCAGCCCCCGGAGGGACGAGCAGTACTTC
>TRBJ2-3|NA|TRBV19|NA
CASSVAGARTDTQYF
TGTGCCAGTAGTGTGGCGGGGGCCCGCACAGATACGCAGTATTTT
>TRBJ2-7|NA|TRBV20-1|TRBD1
CSAPDRGSSYEQYF
TGCAGTGCCCCGGACAGGGGAAGCTCCTACGAGCAGTACTTC
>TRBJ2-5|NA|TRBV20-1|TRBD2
CSAGEVLAGSFQYF
TGCAGTGCCGGCGAGGTATTAGCGGGGTCATTCCAGTACTTC
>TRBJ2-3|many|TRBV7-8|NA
CASSLEGFTDTQYF
TGTGCCAGCAGCTTAGAGGGATTCACAGATACGCAGTATTTT
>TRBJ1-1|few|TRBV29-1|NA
CSVGAGNTEAFF
TGCAGCGTTGGGGCCGGGAACACTGAAGCTTTCTTT
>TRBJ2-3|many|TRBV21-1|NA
CASSKLGFRLNNCTDTQYF
TGTGCCAGCAGCAAATTAGGGTTTAGACTTAATAATTGCACAGATACGCAGTATTTT
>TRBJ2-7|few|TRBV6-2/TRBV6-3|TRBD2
CASTELAEYEQYF
TGTGCCAGCACAGAGCTAGCGGAATACGAGCAGTACTTC
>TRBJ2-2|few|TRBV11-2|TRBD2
CASSLNPTQRGRNTGELFF
TGTGCCAGCAGCTTAAACCCTACCCAGCGGGGGAGGAACACCGGGGAGCTGTTTTTT
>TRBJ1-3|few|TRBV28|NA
CASSIKGVSGNTIYF
TGTGCCAGCAGCATAAAGGGAGTCTCTGGAAACACCATATATTTT
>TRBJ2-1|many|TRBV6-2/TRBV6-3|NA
CASSPSRHEQFF
TGTGCCAGCAGCCCTAGTCGCCATGAGCAGTTCTTC
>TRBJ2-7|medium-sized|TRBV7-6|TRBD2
CASSFGEGVEQYF
TGTGCCAGCAGCTTCGGGGAGGGCGTCGAGCAGTACTTC
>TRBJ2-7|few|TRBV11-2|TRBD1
CASSLLASTGTYEQYF
TGTGCCAGCAGCTTACTCGCGTCGACAGGGACCTACGAGCAGTACTTC
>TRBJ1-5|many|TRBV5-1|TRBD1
CASSRDSINQPQHF
TGCGCCAGCAGCCGGGACAGTATCAATCAGCCCCAGCATTTT
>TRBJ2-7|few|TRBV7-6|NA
CASSLEVRRSSYEQYF
TGTGCCAGCAGCTTAGAAGTCAGGAGAAGCTCCTACGAGCAGTACTTC
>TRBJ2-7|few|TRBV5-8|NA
CATSLAQVSEQYF
TGTGCCACGAGTTTAGCGCAGGTCTCCGAGCAGTACTTC
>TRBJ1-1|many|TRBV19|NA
CASSIMGRLNTEAFF
TGTGCCAGTAGTATAATGGGACGGCTGAACACTGAAGCTTTCTTT
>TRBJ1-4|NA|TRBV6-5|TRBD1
CASRTTGGLMNEKLFF
TGTGCCAGCAGAACGACAGGGGGCCTAATGAATGAAAAACTGTTTTTT
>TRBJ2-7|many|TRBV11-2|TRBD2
CASSERTSGVFEQYF
TGTGCCAGCAGCGAGAGGACTAGCGGGGTCTTCGAGCAGTACTTC
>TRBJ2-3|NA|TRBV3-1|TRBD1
CASRPRDRRTDTQYF
TGTGCCAGCAGACCCCGGGACAGACGCACAGATACGCAGTATTTT
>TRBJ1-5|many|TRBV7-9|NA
CASSPDRNQPQHF
TGTGCCAGCAGCCCGGACAGAAATCAGCCCCAGCATTTT
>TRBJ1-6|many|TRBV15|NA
CATSSAYSPLHF
TGTGCCACCAGCAGCGCTTATTCACCCCTCCACTTT
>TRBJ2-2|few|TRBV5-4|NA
CASSWGTGELFF
TGTGCCAGCAGCTGGGGCACCGGGGAGCTGTTTTTT